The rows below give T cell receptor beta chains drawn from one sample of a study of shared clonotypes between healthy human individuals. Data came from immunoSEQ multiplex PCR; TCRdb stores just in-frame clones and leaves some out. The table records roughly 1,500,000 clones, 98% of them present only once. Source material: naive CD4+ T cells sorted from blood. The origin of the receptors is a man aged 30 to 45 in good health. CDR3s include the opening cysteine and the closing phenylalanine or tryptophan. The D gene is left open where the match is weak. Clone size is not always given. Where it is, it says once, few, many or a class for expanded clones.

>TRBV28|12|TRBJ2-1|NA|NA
CASSLPVDEQFF
TGTGCCAGCAGTTTACCCGTCGATGAGCAGTTCTTC
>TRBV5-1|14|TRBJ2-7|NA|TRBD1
CASSESRTGGAQYF
TGCGCCAGCAGCGAATCGAGGACAGGGGGGGCCCAGTACTTC
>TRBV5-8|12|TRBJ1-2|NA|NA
CASSLYSNGYTF
TGTGCCAGCAGCTTGTACAGTAACGGCTACACCTTC
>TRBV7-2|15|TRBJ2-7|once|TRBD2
CASSPSGRASYEQYF
TGTGCCAGCAGCCCGAGCGGGAGGGCTTCCTACGAGCAGTACTTC
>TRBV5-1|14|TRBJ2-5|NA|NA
CASKGQGQSETQYF
TGCGCCAGCAAGGGCCAGGGACAATCAGAGACCCAGTACTTC
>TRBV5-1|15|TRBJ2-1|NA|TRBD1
CASSLLAGGYNEQFF
TGCGCCAGCAGCTTGTTGGCAGGGGGTTACAATGAGCAGTTCTTC
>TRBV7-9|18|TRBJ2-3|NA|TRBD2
CASSLGGWLAGAGDTQYF
TGTGCCAGCAGCTTAGGGGGGTGGCTAGCGGGAGCCGGAGATACGCAGTATTTT
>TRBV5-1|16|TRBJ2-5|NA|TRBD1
CASSIRQGRYQETQYF
TGCGCCAGCAGCATCCGACAGGGTCGGTACCAAGAGACCCAGTACTTC
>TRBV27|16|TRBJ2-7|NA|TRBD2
CASSSSLAGDSYEQYF
TGTGCCAGCAGTTCGAGCCTAGCGGGAGACTCCTACGAGCAGTACTTC
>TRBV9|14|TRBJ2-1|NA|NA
CASSVAGRYNEQFF
TGTGCCAGCAGCGTAGCGGGACGGTATAATGAGCAGTTCTTC
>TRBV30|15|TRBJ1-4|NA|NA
CAWSVLGGSNEKLFF
TGTGCCTGGAGTGTACTCGGGGGAAGTAATGAAAAACTGTTTTTT
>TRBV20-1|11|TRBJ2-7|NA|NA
CSASRAGLPYF
TGCAGTGCTAGCAGGGCGGGGCTACCTTATTTC
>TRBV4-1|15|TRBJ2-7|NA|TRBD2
CASSRSLAGDYEQYF
TGCGCCAGCAGCCGTTCACTAGCGGGAGACTACGAGCAGTACTTC
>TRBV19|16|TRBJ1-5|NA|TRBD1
CASSRWTGDGNQPQHF
TGTGCCAGTAGTAGGTGGACAGGGGACGGCAATCAGCCCCAGCATTTT
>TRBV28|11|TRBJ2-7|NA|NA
CASRRTNEQYF
TGTGCCAGCAGAAGGACAAACGAGCAGTACTTC
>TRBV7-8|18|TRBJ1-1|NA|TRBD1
CASSIRQGTPRMGTEAFF
TGTGCCAGCAGCATCCGACAGGGGACGCCACGTATGGGCACTGAAGCTTTCTTT
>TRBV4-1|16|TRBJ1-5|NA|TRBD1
CASSQDKHRGNQPQHF
TGCGCCAGCAGCCAAGATAAGCACAGGGGGAATCAGCCCCAGCATTTT
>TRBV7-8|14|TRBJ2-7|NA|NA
CASSPRRATYEQYF
TGTGCCAGCAGCCCCCGCCGAGCTACCTACGAGCAGTACTTC
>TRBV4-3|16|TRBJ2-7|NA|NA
CASSQAPGDTPWKQYF
TGCGCCAGCAGCCAAGCCCCAGGGGACACCCCCTGGAAGCAGTACTTC
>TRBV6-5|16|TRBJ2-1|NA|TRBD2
CASSYQSGRAINEQFF
TGTGCCAGCAGTTACCAAAGCGGGAGGGCCATCAATGAGCAGTTCTTC
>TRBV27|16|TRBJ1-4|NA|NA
CASSLSFSVAHEKLFF
TGTGCCAGCAGTTTATCTTTTTCGGTCGCGCATGAAAAACTGTTTTTT
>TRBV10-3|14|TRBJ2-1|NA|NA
CATQGSTVYNEQFF
TGTGCCACCCAGGGTTCCACTGTTTACAATGAGCAGTTCTTC
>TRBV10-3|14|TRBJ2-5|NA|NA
CAISELRFQETQYF
TGTGCCATCAGTGAACTACGCTTCCAAGAGACCCAGTACTTC
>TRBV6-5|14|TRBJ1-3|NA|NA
CASSSQVSGNTIYF
TGTGCCAGCAGTTCCCAAGTCTCTGGAAACACCATATATTTT
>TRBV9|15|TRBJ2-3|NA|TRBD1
CASSEQGASTDTQYF
TGTGCCAGCAGCGAACAGGGGGCTAGCACAGATACGCAGTATTTT
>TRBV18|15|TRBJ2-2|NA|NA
CASSPEQRATGELFF
TGTGCCAGCTCACCTGAACAGCGGGCCACCGGGGAGCTGTTTTTT
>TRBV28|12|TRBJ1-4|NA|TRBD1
CASSTGEEKLFF
TGTGCCAGCAGTACAGGGGAAGAAAAACTGTTTTTT
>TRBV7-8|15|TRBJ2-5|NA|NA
CASSLAPGFGETQYF
TGTGCCAGCAGCTTAGCCCCGGGATTTGGCGAGACCCAGTACTTC
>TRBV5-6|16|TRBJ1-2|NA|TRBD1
CASSLARDRGNYGYTF
TGTGCCAGCAGCTTGGCCCGGGACAGGGGAAACTATGGCTACACCTTC
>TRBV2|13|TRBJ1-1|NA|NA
CASSLMGATEAFF
TGTGCCAGCAGTTTGATGGGGGCCACTGAAGCTTTCTTT
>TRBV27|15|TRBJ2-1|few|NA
CASSFGRGTANEQFF
TGTGCCAGCAGTTTCGGTAGGGGGACGGCAAATGAGCAGTTCTTC
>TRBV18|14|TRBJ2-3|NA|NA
CASSPETDGDTQYF
TGTGCCAGCTCACCAGAGACCGACGGAGATACGCAGTATTTT
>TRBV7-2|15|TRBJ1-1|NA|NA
CASSLDPRTNTEAFF
TGTGCCAGCAGCTTAGACCCCAGAACGAACACTGAAGCTTTCTTT
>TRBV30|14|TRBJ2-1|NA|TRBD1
CACTGTGTYNEQFF
TGTGCCTGTACCGGGACAGGGACATACAATGAGCAGTTCTTC
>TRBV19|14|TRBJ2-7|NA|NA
CASRSAGETYEQYF
TGTGCCAGTCGATCTGCAGGGGAGACCTACGAGCAGTACTTC
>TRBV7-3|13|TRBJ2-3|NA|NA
CASSLIGTDTQYF
TGTGCCAGCAGCTTAATCGGCACAGATACGCAGTATTTT
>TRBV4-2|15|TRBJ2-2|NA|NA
CASSQPGRDTGELFF
TGTGCCAGCAGCCAACCGGGACGTGACACCGGGGAGCTGTTTTTT
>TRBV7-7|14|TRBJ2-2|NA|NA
CASSFGRGTGELFF
TGTGCCAGCAGCTTCGGGAGAGGTACCGGGGAGCTGTTTTTT
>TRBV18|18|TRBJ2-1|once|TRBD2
CASSTLAGGATIHYEQFF
TGTGCCAGCTCAACACTAGCGGGAGGGGCCACTATTCACTATGAGCAGTTCTTC
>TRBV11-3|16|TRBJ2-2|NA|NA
CASSTPQGRYTGELFF
TGTGCCAGCAGTACACCGCAGGGCAGATACACCGGGGAGCTGTTTTTT
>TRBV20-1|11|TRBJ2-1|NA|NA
CSASLDNEQFF
TGCAGTGCTAGTCTCGACAATGAGCAGTTCTTC
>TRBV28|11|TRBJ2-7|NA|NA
CASSTSYEQYF
TGTGCCAGCAGTACCTCATACGAGCAGTACTTC
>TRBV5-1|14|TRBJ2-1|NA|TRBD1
CASSYGTGVDEQFF
TGCGCCAGCAGCTACGGGACAGGGGTCGATGAGCAGTTCTTC
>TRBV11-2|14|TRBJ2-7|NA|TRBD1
CASSRQGRGYEQYF
TGTGCCAGCAGCAGACAGGGAAGGGGCTACGAGCAGTACTTC
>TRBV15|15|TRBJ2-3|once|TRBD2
CATSTKAGGADTQYF
TGTGCCACCAGCACTAAAGCGGGAGGCGCAGATACGCAGTATTTT
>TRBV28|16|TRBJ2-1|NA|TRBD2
CASSLISREGRNEQFF
TGTGCCAGCAGTTTGATTTCGCGGGAGGGCCGGAATGAGCAGTTCTTC
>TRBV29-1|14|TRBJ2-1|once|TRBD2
CSVPLAASYNEQFF
TGCAGCGTTCCACTAGCGGCCTCCTACAATGAGCAGTTCTTC
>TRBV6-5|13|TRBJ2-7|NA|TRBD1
CASSRGQGYEQYF
TGTGCCAGCAGCCGAGGACAGGGATACGAGCAGTACTTC
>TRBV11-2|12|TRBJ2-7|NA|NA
CASRFSVREQYF
TGTGCCAGCCGATTCAGTGTCCGCGAGCAGTACTTC
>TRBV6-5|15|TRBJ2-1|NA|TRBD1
CASSYSGQLSNEQFF
TGTGCCAGCAGTTACTCGGGACAGTTGTCCAATGAGCAGTTCTTC
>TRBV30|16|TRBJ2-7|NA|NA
CAWSVAVGTGLAREYF
NA
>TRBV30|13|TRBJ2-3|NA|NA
CAWLLRLTDTQYF
TGTGCCTGGTTACTGAGACTCACAGATACGCAGTATTTT
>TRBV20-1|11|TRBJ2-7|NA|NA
CSAIGVNEQYF
TGCAGTGCTATTGGGGTGAACGAGCAGTACTTC
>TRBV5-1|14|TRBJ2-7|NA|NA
CASSPMSISYEQYF
TGCGCCAGCAGCCCCATGAGTATCTCCTACGAGCAGTACTTC
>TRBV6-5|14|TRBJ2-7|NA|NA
CASSSQTFPYEQYF
TGTGCCAGCAGTTCCCAGACATTTCCCTACGAGCAGTACTTC
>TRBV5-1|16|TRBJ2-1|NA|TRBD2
CASSSLAGGTYSEQFF
TGCGCCAGCAGCTCACTAGCGGGAGGTACGTATTCCGAGCAGTTCTTC
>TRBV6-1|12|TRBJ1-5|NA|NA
CASISGPQPQHF
TGTGCCAGCATCTCAGGTCCCCAGCCCCAGCATTTT
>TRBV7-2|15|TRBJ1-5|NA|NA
CASSLVYKSSQPQHF
TGTGCCAGCAGCTTAGTTTATAAATCAAGTCAGCCCCAGCATTTT